The rows below give T cell receptor beta chains drawn from one sample of a study of OX40 agonist ivuxolimab in advanced cancers. Clones were read by immunoSEQ multiplex PCR, and TCRdb kept only the in-frame ones, dropping some. The table lists about 64,000 clones, about 89% of them singletons. This specimen consisted of CD4+ or CD8+ T cells sorted from blood, obtained in a trial of the OX40 agonist ivuxolimab. The source is an adult with an advanced solid tumor such as melanoma, head and neck, liver or kidney cancer. CDR3s include the opening cysteine and the closing phenylalanine or tryptophan. Each record gives: CDR3 length, V gene, J gene, D gene, CDR3 protein. The D gene is left open where the match is weak.

>14|TRBV7-6|TRBJ2-1|.
CASSLRGTYNEQFF
>13|TRBV28|.|TRBD2
CASGSGSVYEQYF
>14|TRBV4-1|TRBJ2-3|.
CASSQEAGRDTQYF
>11|TRBV20-1|TRBJ1-1|.
CSAAPSPEAFF
>13|TRBV7-9|TRBJ1-2|TRBD1
CASKTGGSDGYTF
>14|TRBV19|TRBJ2-1|.
CASSIRQTDNEQFF
>18|TRBV2|TRBJ1-4|TRBD1
CASSERTGGGLANEKLFF
>18|TRBV12-5|TRBJ2-5|TRBD2
CASGLVLGSGRGQETQYF
>17|TRBV7-9|TRBJ2-2|TRBD1
CASSFPSGTGYTGELFF
>14|TRBV2|TRBJ1-5|TRBD1
CASSRQGGNQPQHF
>17|TRBV18|TRBJ2-5|.
CASSPETGRSLQETQYF
>13|TRBV15|TRBJ1-5|.
CATSRASGQPQHF
>13|TRBV30|TRBJ2-4|.
CAWSDWAKNIQYF
>15|TRBV6-5|TRBJ1-2|TRBD1
CASSYWDREDYGYTF
>14|TRBV9|TRBJ2-1|.
CASSVATHNNEQFF
>14|TRBV6-5|TRBJ1-3|TRBD1
CASSLTGAGNTIYF
>12|TRBV5-6|TRBJ1-1|.
CASSFRITEAFF
>15|TRBV19|TRBJ1-4|.
CASSNDGFPNEKLFF
>13|TRBV11-2|TRBJ2-1|.
CASSELRLFEQFF
>14|TRBV11-3|TRBJ2-5|.
CASSQTGIGETQYF
>13|TRBV25-1|TRBJ2-7|TRBD2
CARTAGDPYEQYF
>15|TRBV6-1|TRBJ1-5|.
CASRSPGARDQPQHF
>13|TRBV30|TRBJ1-2|.
CAWSKGLNYGYTF
>11|TRBV27|TRBJ2-5|.
CASSLIETQYF
>16|TRBV18|TRBJ2-5|TRBD2
CASSPILAEYQETQYF
>15|TRBV6-5|TRBJ2-3|.
CASSPGMGIGDTQYF
>16|TRBV5-8|TRBJ2-1|TRBD2
CASSLALAGGPFEQFF
>15|TRBV5-1|TRBJ2-5|TRBD1
CASSGWTGGAETQYF
>13|TRBV28|TRBJ2-6|.
CASSLSGANVLTF
>15|TRBV7-3|TRBJ2-6|.
CASSRSSTGANVLTF
>15|TRBV18|TRBJ2-7|.
CASSPPGRKTYEQYF
>18|TRBV7-2|TRBJ2-3|.
CASSLEPGGPGGLNTQYF
>15|TRBV28|TRBJ2-7|TRBD1
CASRIGQGAVYEQYF
>14|TRBV7-9|TRBJ1-1|TRBD1
CASSLAGGITEAFF
>14|TRBV7-9|TRBJ1-1|TRBD1
CASSYRGPGTEAFF
>15|TRBV27|TRBJ2-3|TRBD2
CASSSPSGSTDTQYF
>14|TRBV5-4|TRBJ2-7|.
CASSFRRGSYEQYF
>13|TRBV5-1|TRBJ2-5|.
CASSPQGEETQYF
>14|TRBV4-1|TRBJ1-1|.
CASSQEWQESGAFF
>17|TRBV5-1|TRBJ1-3|TRBD1
CASSLAPGGGSGNTIYF
>16|TRBV18|TRBJ1-4|.
CASSPPGGDRPEKLFF
>14|TRBV19|TRBJ2-7|TRBD1
CASSTGTGSGEQYF
>14|TRBV28|TRBJ2-7|.
CASSLGWQGYEQYF
>14|TRBV9|TRBJ1-5|.
CASSGDVSNQPQHF
>14|TRBV6-1|TRBJ1-1|.
CASSEYLGNTEAFF
>13|TRBV5-8|TRBJ2-1|.
CASSHYSYNEQFF
>16|TRBV9|TRBJ2-1|TRBD1
CASSPRGTGVGHEQFF
>12|TRBV6-1|TRBJ1-3|.
CATGQKGNTIYF
>12|TRBV2|TRBJ2-5|.
CASREGGETQYF
>15|TRBV5-4|TRBJ2-3|TRBD2
CASSSWTRSTDTQYF
>16|TRBV28|TRBJ2-5|TRBD2
CASSIQTSGRRETQYF
>14|TRBV18|TRBJ2-5|.
CASSPGQWEETQYF